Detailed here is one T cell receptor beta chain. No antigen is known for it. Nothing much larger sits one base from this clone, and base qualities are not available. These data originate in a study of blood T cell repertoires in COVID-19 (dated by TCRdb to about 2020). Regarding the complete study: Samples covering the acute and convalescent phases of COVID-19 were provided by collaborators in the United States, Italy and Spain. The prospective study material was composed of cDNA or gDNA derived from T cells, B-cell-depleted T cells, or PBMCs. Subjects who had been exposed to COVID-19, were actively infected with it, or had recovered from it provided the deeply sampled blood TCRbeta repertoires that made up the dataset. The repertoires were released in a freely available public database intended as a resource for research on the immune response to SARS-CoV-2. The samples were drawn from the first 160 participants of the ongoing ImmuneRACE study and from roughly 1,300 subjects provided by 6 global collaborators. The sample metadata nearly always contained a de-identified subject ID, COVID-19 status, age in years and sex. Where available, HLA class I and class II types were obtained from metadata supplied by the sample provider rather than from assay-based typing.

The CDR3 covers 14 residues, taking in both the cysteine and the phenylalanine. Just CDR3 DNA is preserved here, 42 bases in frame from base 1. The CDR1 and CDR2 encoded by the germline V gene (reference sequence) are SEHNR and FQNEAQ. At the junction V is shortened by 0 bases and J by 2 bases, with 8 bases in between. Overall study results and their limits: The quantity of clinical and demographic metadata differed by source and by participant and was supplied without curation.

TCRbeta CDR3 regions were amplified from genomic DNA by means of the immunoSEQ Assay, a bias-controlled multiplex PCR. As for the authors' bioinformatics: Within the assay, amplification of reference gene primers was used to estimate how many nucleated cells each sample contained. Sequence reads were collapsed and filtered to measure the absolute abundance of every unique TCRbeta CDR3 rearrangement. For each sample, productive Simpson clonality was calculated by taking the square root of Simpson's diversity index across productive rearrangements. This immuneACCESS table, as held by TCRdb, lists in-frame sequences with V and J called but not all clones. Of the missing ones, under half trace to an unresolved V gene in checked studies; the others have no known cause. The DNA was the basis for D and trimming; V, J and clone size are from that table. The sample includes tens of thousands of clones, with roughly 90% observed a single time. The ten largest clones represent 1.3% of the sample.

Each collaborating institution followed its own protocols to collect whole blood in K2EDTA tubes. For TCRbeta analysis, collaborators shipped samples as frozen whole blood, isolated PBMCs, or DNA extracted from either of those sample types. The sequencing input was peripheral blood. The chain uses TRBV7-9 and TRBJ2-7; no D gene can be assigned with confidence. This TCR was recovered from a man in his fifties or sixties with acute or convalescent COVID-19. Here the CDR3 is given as CASSLAKPTYEQYF. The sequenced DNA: TGTGCCAGCAGCTTAGCGAAACCTACCTACGAGCAGTACTTC. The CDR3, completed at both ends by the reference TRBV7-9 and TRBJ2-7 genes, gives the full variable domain DTGVSQNPRHKITKRGQNVTFRCDPISEHNRLYWYRQTLGQGPEFLTYFQNEAQLEKSRLLSDRFSAERPKGSFSTLEIQRTEQGDSAMYLCASSLAKPTYEQYFGPGTRLTVT.